The rows below give T cell receptor beta chains drawn from one sample of a study of blood T cell repertoires in COVID-19. TCRdb keeps only in-frame clones here, not all; method: immunoSEQ multiplex PCR. The repertoire holds some 270,000 clones, with 85% as singletons. Sequenced sample: PBMCs or T cells enriched from blood (not recorded which). The source of these receptors is a woman aged 45-60 years who had been exposed to COVID-19. Both conserved end residues are part of each CDR3. Each record gives: J gene, V gene, clone size, D gene, CDR3 protein, CDR3 DNA. The D gene is left open where the match is weak. Not every row has a clone size; where given, it reads once, few, many or a size class.

>TRBJ1-1|TRBV29-1|once|NA
CSVEIAPQGTEAFF
TGCAGCGTTGAAATAGCTCCTCAGGGGACTGAAGCTTTCTTT
>TRBJ2-7|TRBV3-1/TRBV3-2|NA|NA
CASSYSGYEQYF
TGTGCCAGCAGCTATTCAGGCTACGAGCAGTACTTC
>TRBJ1-3|TRBV9|NA|TRBD1
CASSVSGQGGNTIYF
TGTGCCAGCAGCGTGTCGGGACAGGGTGGGAACACCATATATTTT
>TRBJ1-3|TRBV21-1|NA|NA
CASSKGHHSISGNTIYF
TGTGCCAGCAGCAAGGGACACCACAGTATCTCTGGAAACACCATATATTTT
>TRBJ1-2|TRBV19|NA|NA
CASSRQVFYGYTF
TGTGCCAGTAGTCGACAGGTCTTCTATGGCTACACCTTC
>TRBJ2-7|TRBV6-5|NA|TRBD2
CASSRGGSYEQYF
TGTGCCAGCTCGAGGGGAGGGTCCTACGAGCAGTACTTC
>TRBJ2-2|TRBV5-1|few|NA
CASSPGLNTGELFF
TGCGCCAGCAGCCCGGGACTTAACACCGGGGAGCTGTTTTTT
>TRBJ2-5|TRBV28|NA|TRBD2
CASRASGGARGTQYF
TGTGCCAGCAGGGCTAGCGGGGGGGCCAGGGGGACCCAGTACTTC
>TRBJ2-3|TRBV29-1|NA|NA
CSVGGIDTQYF
TGCAGCGTTGGAGGAATAGATACGCAGTATTTT
>TRBJ2-1|TRBV15|NA|NA
CATSSPRDTIHYNEQFF
TGTGCCACCAGCAGCCCCAGGGACACTATTCACTACAATGAGCAGTTCTTC
>TRBJ2-1|TRBV11-2|NA|NA
CASSFRTADNEQFF
TGTGCCAGCAGCTTCCGGACAGCTGACAATGAGCAGTTCTTC
>TRBJ1-3|TRBV10-3|NA|NA
CAISDPGNTIYF
TGTGCCATCAGTGATCCGGGAAACACCATATATTTT
>TRBJ2-1|TRBV24-1|NA|TRBD2
CATSEGTSGGVRPTGEQFF
TGTGCCACCAGTGAGGGGACTAGCGGGGGGGTGAGGCCCACCGGTGAGCAGTTCTTC
>TRBJ1-1|TRBV30|few|NA
CAWNTLNTEAFF
TGTGCCTGGAACACCCTGAACACTGAAGCTTTCTTT
>TRBJ1-2|TRBV7-8|NA|TRBD1
CASSLDRDRGRGYGYTF
TGTGCCAGCAGCTTAGACCGGGACAGGGGGCGCGGGTATGGCTACACCTTC
>TRBJ1-4|TRBV2|few|NA
CASRGGGNEKLFF
TGTGCCAGCAGGGGCGGGGGGAATGAAAAACTGTTTTTT
>TRBJ1-4|TRBV9|NA|TRBD1
CASSARQGDGANEKLFF
TGTGCCAGCAGCGCACGGCAGGGGGATGGTGCTAATGAAAAACTGTTTTTT
>TRBJ2-5|TRBV9|NA|TRBD2
CASSVGSGGTETQYF
TGTGCCAGCAGCGTAGGTAGCGGGGGGACAGAGACCCAGTACTTC
>TRBJ1-5|TRBV27|NA|NA
CASSQGNQPQHF
TGTGCCAGCAGCCAGGGGAATCAGCCCCAGCATTTT
>TRBJ2-3|TRBV2|NA|TRBD1
CASRAGTDTQYF
TGTGCCAGCAGAGCCGGGACAGACACGCAGTATTTT
>TRBJ2-3|TRBV5-4|NA|NA
CASSLYTGDTQYF
TGTGCCAGCAGCTTGTATACGGGGGATACGCAGTATTTT
>TRBJ2-3|TRBV3-1/TRBV3-2|NA|TRBD2
CASSFLAGGPTDTQYF
TGTGCCAGCAGCTTTTTAGCGGGGGGCCCCACAGATACGCAGTATTTT
>TRBJ2-2|TRBV6-2/TRBV6-3|NA|NA
CASSSHGGQGTGELFF
TGTGCCAGCAGCTCCCACGGGGGGCAGGGCACCGGGGAGCTGTTTTTT
>TRBJ1-1|TRBV5-1|once|NA
CASSLDDGGGMGTEAFF
TGCGCCAGCAGCTTGGATGACGGCGGGGGTATGGGCACTGAAGCTTTCTTT
>TRBJ1-2|TRBV28|once|NA
CASLLTRRGYGYTF
TGTGCCAGCCTCCTAACCCGCAGGGGCTATGGCTACACCTTC
>TRBJ2-6|TRBV5-4|NA|NA
CASSLGESLVGANVLTF
TGTGCCAGCAGCCTGGGGGAGTCCCTCGTCGGGGCCAACGTCCTGACTTTC
>TRBJ2-5|TRBV6-4|NA|TRBD2
CASSDTSGGQETQYF
TGTGCCAGCAGTGACACTAGCGGGGGGCAAGAGACCCAGTACTTC
>TRBJ1-1|TRBV7-3|once|TRBD1
CASSLMPGQEAFF
TGTGCCAGCAGCTTAATGCCGGGACAGGAAGCTTTCTTT
>TRBJ1-1|TRBV21-1|NA|NA
CASSKAAGQGFFSTEAFF
TGTGCCAGCAGCAAAGCAGCGGGACAGGGTTTTTTCTCGACTGAAGCTTTCTTT
>TRBJ2-7|TRBV12-3/TRBV12-4|NA|NA
CASSPPRAYEQYF
TGTGCCAGCAGTCCGCCTCGAGCTTACGAGCAGTACTTC
>TRBJ2-4|TRBV7-9|NA|TRBD2
CASSLTSGGLQYF
TGTGCCAGCAGTCTTACTAGCGGGGGGCTTCAGTACTTC
>TRBJ1-6|TRBV6-5|NA|NA
CASSFRGRDSPLHF
TGTGCCAGCAGTTTCAGGGGCAGGGATTCACCCCTCCACTTT
>TRBJ1-1|TRBV14|NA|TRBD1
CASSQGTGREAFF
TGTGCCAGCAGCCAAGGGACAGGGCGTGAAGCTTTCTTT
>TRBJ2-3|TRBV27|NA|NA
CASSPRLAPDADTQYF
TGTGCCAGCAGTCCGCGCCTAGCGCCCGACGCAGATACGCAGTATTTT
>TRBJ1-1|TRBV7-9|NA|NA
CASSLVRRQRRTTEAFF
TGTGCCAGCAGCTTAGTTAGGAGACAGCGCCGAACAACTGAAGCTTTCTTT
>TRBJ1-2|TRBV19|once|NA
CASTSLWGEGYGYTF
TGTGCCAGTACGTCCCTCTGGGGAGAGGGCTATGGCTACACCTTC
>TRBJ1-4|TRBV29-1|few|NA
CSVGVTGKGNEKLFF
TGCAGCGTTGGGGTTACGGGGAAAGGAAATGAAAAACTGTTTTTT
>TRBJ2-2|TRBV5-1|NA|NA
CASSSENSHGGELFF
TGCGCCAGCAGCTCCGAAAACTCCCATGGCGGGGAGCTGTTTTTT
>TRBJ1-2|TRBV5-6|NA|TRBD1
CASSPIDRGQGYGYTF
TGTGCCAGCAGCCCCATTGACAGGGGGCAAGGCTATGGCTACACCTTC
>TRBJ2-7|TRBV5-1|NA|NA
CASSSVGHPGDEQYF
TGCGCCAGCAGCTCGGTAGGACACCCTGGGGACGAGCAGTACTTC
>TRBJ1-5|TRBV27|NA|NA
CASSNGSNQPQHF
TGTGCCAGCAGCAATGGCAGCAATCAGCCCCAGCATTTT